This T cell receptor beta chain came from a study of T cells in Graves' hyperthyroidism and ophthalmopathy. Looked up from germline, CDR1 is SGHTS and CDR2 is YDEGEE. This CDR3 contains 15 residues. The V and J ends lost 6 bases and 4 bases respectively, with 16 bases between them. Amplified TCR beta CDR3 regions derived from RNA transcripts. The HTBI primer set drove a first-round RT-PCR of the TCR CDR3. TCRdb re-derived calls from the multiplex PCR reads in MiXCR, one entry per CDR3 protein. The sample consists of under 300,000 distinct CDR3 sequences, about 15% of them appearing once. This clonotype was detected a few times.

This chain connects TRBV5-8 to TRBJ2-2, with D tentatively TRBD1 or TRBD2 (5 bases each). Sequenced: blood. This receptor was taken from a woman aged 40 to 50 with Graves' hyperthyroidism that later progressed to Graves' ophthalmopathy. CDR3: CASNSDGAFTGELFF. CDR3 nucleotides: TGTGCCAGCAACTCCGACGGGGCGTTCACCGGGGAGCTGTTTTTT.